The TCR beta chain described here comes from a study of shared clonotypes between healthy human individuals. Study-level information: Each donor had three CD4 naive, three CD4 memory, two CD8 naive and one CD8 memory plate.

Remarks on this clone: Its antigen is as yet unknown. The same CDR3 also results from other DNA sequences found in this sample.

Study results and caveats: Non-shared clonotypes had lower generation probabilities than those shared by all four donors.

Sorted-subset replicate PCR reactions contained about 200 ng DNA, corresponding to approximately 30,000 T cell genomes. Profiling relied on immunoSEQ multiplex PCR, and the TCRdb table lists in-frame clones only, not all of them. The data contain roughly 1,100,000 clones, 70% to 80% of them singletons. Germline V lookup: CDR1 SGHTA, CDR2 FQGNSA. The CDR3 consists of 13 residues. Trimming removed 1 base at V and 4 bases at J, with 7 bases between. The clonotype originates from a man between 18 and 35 years old in good health. Sequences were obtained from memory CD4+ T cells sorted from blood. Subset: CD45RA-negative fraction. V gene TRBV7-2 combines with J gene TRBJ1-2; TRBD1 might be the D (6 bases). The DNA of the CDR3 is TGTGCCAGCAGCTTAGAGGGGGGCTATGGCTACACCTTC. Its translation is CASSLEGGYGYTF.